These T cell receptor beta chains were read from a single sample in a study of shared clonotypes between healthy human individuals. Sequencing used immunoSEQ multiplex PCR; TCRdb keeps in-frame clones, though not all of them. The sample lists some 1.5 million clones; roughly 96% were seen once. Sequenced: naive CD4+ T cells sorted from blood. These receptors originate from a young man in good health. Both conserved end residues are part of each CDR3. Fields, in order: J gene, D gene, clone size, V gene, CDR3 DNA, CDR3 protein. The D gene is left open where the match is weak. For some rows the clone size is stated as once, few or many, or as a class when expanded; others skip it.

J gene: TRBJ1-5; D gene: TRBD1; clone size: NA; V gene: TRBV6-1; CDR3 DNA: TGTGCCAGCAGTAATACAGGGGATCAGCCCCAGCATTTT; CDR3 protein: CASSNTGDQPQHF
J gene: TRBJ1-2; D gene: NA; clone size: once; V gene: TRBV28; CDR3 DNA: TGTGCCAGCACCAACACCTCTAACTATGGCTACACCTTC; CDR3 protein: CASTNTSNYGYTF
J gene: TRBJ2-1; D gene: NA; clone size: NA; V gene: TRBV29-1; CDR3 DNA: TGCAGCGGTGCAGCATCTAGCGTTACCTACAATGAGCAGTTCTTC; CDR3 protein: CSGAASSVTYNEQFF
J gene: TRBJ2-7; D gene: NA; clone size: NA; V gene: TRBV19; CDR3 DNA: TGTGCCAGTAGTGATGGCGGGGGCTTGGCGTACGAGCAGTACTTC; CDR3 protein: CASSDGGGLAYEQYF
J gene: TRBJ2-7; D gene: TRBD1; clone size: NA; V gene: TRBV10-3; CDR3 DNA: TGTGCCATCAGTGAGTCGGGGACAGGGGGCGGCTACGAGCAGTACTTC; CDR3 protein: CAISESGTGGGYEQYF
J gene: TRBJ2-1; D gene: TRBD1; clone size: NA; V gene: TRBV11-2; CDR3 DNA: TGTGCCAGCAGCGGCGATCCGGGACAGGGACTGTGGGAGCAGTTCTTC; CDR3 protein: CASSGDPGQGLWEQFF
J gene: TRBJ1-5; D gene: TRBD1; clone size: NA; V gene: TRBV6-5; CDR3 DNA: TGTGCCAGCTCGGAACAGGGGGCATGGCAGCCCCAGCATTTT; CDR3 protein: CASSEQGAWQPQHF
J gene: TRBJ1-2; D gene: TRBD1; clone size: NA; V gene: TRBV11-2; CDR3 DNA: TGTGCCAGCAGCTCGTATGGACAGGGAGTCAACTATGGCTACACCTTC; CDR3 protein: CASSSYGQGVNYGYTF
J gene: TRBJ1-2; D gene: TRBD1; clone size: NA; V gene: TRBV30; CDR3 DNA: TGTGCCTGGAGCGCGGACAGGCCGATCTATGGCTACACCTTC; CDR3 protein: CAWSADRPIYGYTF
J gene: TRBJ2-1; D gene: TRBD2; clone size: NA; V gene: TRBV14; CDR3 DNA: TGTGCCAGCAGCCAAGATTACCCGGCCCGACTAGCGGGAGTAAATGAGCAGTTCTTC; CDR3 protein: CASSQDYPARLAGVNEQFF
J gene: TRBJ2-3; D gene: TRBD2; clone size: NA; V gene: TRBV27; CDR3 DNA: TGTGCCAGCAGTCCTACTAGCGGGAGGGCCCCTAAGGATACGCAGTATTTT; CDR3 protein: CASSPTSGRAPKDTQYF
J gene: TRBJ2-7; D gene: TRBD1; clone size: NA; V gene: TRBV7-9; CDR3 DNA: TGTGCCAGCAGCTTCTCATGGACAGGGGATAAGGTCGAGCAGTACTTC; CDR3 protein: CASSFSWTGDKVEQYF
J gene: TRBJ2-6; D gene: TRBD1; clone size: NA; V gene: TRBV28; CDR3 DNA: TGTGCCAGCCTCCCTATTCCCGGGACAGGGCTCTTGGGGGCCAACGTCCTGACTTTC; CDR3 protein: CASLPIPGTGLLGANVLTF
J gene: TRBJ2-7; D gene: NA; clone size: NA; V gene: TRBV7-6; CDR3 DNA: TGTGCCAGCAGCTTCACCGGGACTCGCAACTACGAGCAGTACTTC; CDR3 protein: CASSFTGTRNYEQYF